These T cell receptor beta chains were read from a single sample in a study of T-cell reconstitution after alpha-beta-depleted transplantation in children. In TCRdb, the PCR reads were re-called with MiXCR into one record per CDR3 protein. The sample has a few hundred thousand distinct CDR3 sequences, roughly 25% seen once. The sequenced sample was PBMCs, mostly from graft donor cells, obtained 360 days after TCRalphabeta/CD19-depleted stem cell transplant. The source is a female patient aged 2-9 years who had a stem cell transplant for congenital amegakaryocytic thrombocytopenia, so the T cells may come from the graft donor. CDR3s include the opening cysteine and the closing phenylalanine or tryptophan. Each record gives: CDR3 protein, J gene, V gene.

CDR3: CSVATGRTIYF
J: TRBJ1-3
V: TRBV29-1

CDR3: CAIRPGLAGNEQFF
J: TRBJ2-1
V: TRBV10-3

CDR3: CSVVLAGAGETQYF
J: TRBJ2-5
V: TRBV29-1

CDR3: CASSYGGDNEKLFF
J: TRBJ1-4
V: TRBV12-3/TRBV12-4

CDR3: CASSYSRGGQETQYF
J: TRBJ2-5
V: TRBV6-5

CDR3: CASSQGTSGRAVLHSETQYF
J: TRBJ2-5
V: TRBV4-1

CDR3: CASSLWTVATNEKLFF
J: TRBJ1-4
V: TRBV4-1

CDR3: CASSLTGAVMKTQYF
J: TRBJ2-5
V: TRBV5-1

CDR3: CASQPEWTSYEQYF
J: TRBJ2-7
V: TRBV25-1

CDR3: CASSLGIHAFYGYTF
J: TRBJ1-2
V: TRBV5-1

CDR3: CSVAGTDTQYF
J: TRBJ2-3
V: TRBV29-1

CDR3: CASSLGPNLAKNIQYF
J: TRBJ2-4
V: TRBV4-3

CDR3: CATRPLLDTEAFF
J: TRBJ1-1
V: TRBV10-3

CDR3: CASRAAIAGEYNEQFF
J: TRBJ2-1
V: TRBV12-3/TRBV12-4

CDR3: CASSLGNKPGETEAFF
J: TRBJ1-1
V: TRBV7-6

CDR3: CASSLTHTGTDTQYF
J: TRBJ2-3
V: TRBV7-3

CDR3: CSAITADTQYF
J: TRBJ2-3
V: TRBV20-1

CDR3: CASSQDFLGREGESSYEQYF
J: TRBJ2-7
V: TRBV4-1

CDR3: CASSSPIKKDRGEAKNIQYF
J: TRBJ2-4
V: TRBV5-6

CDR3: CASSLRESSSYEQYF
J: TRBJ2-7
V: TRBV6-2/TRBV6-3

CDR3: CASRVVGGGRSNQPQHF
J: TRBJ1-5
V: TRBV12-3/TRBV12-4

CDR3: CSARGTGSTYEQYF
J: TRBJ2-7
V: TRBV20-1

CDR3: CAISESIGVAGDNEQFF
J: TRBJ2-1
V: TRBV10-3

CDR3: CAWSAIIGNTIYF
J: TRBJ1-3
V: TRBV30

CDR3: CASSLLPGHTEAFF
J: TRBJ1-1
V: TRBV12-3/TRBV12-4

CDR3: CAISGTGNTGELFF
J: TRBJ2-2
V: TRBV10-3

CDR3: CASRIMTGAETQYF
J: TRBJ2-5
V: TRBV27

CDR3: CASSLSGTAYEQYF
J: TRBJ2-7
V: TRBV12-3/TRBV12-4

CDR3: CASSQGTTHTDTQYF
J: TRBJ2-3
V: TRBV4-1

CDR3: CSGLGDTEAFF
J: TRBJ1-1
V: TRBV29-1

CDR3: CASSSLLGPRIAGELFF
J: TRBJ2-2
V: TRBV11-2

CDR3: CASTHTRYSLSYNEQFF
J: TRBJ2-1
V: TRBV28

CDR3: CASSLGPGPDTGELFF
J: TRBJ2-2
V: TRBV11-2